This is a list of T cell receptor beta chains from one sample in a study of shared clonotypes between healthy human individuals. Method: immunoSEQ multiplex PCR; TCRdb's copy keeps in-frame clones and lacks some. The data show 1.4 million to 1.5 million clones, roughly 96% seen once. Input material: naive CD4+ T cells sorted from blood. These receptors came from a man aged 25-45 years in good health. The CDR3 runs from the conserved cysteine through the conserved F or W. A D gene is named only where the DNA matches it firmly. Size tells how often a clone was seen (once, few, many) or the class of an expanded clone, and some rows leave it out.

clone_size	j_call	d_call	v_call	cdr3_nt	cdr3_aa
NA	TRBJ2-5	NA	TRBV28	TGTGCCAGCAGAGGACTAAGCCAAGAGACCCAGTACTTC	CASRGLSQETQYF
NA	TRBJ1-3	NA	TRBV4-2	TGTGCCAGCAGCCAAGAAGAGATCACACCTGGAAACACCATATATTTT	CASSQEEITPGNTIYF
NA	TRBJ1-5	TRBD1	TRBV28	TGTGCCAGCAGTTTACCCCGGGACAGGGGGCATCAGCCCCAGCATTTT	CASSLPRDRGHQPQHF
NA	TRBJ2-1	NA	TRBV19	TGTGCCAGTAGTATGAGGAGGGAGTCCCACAATGAGCAGTTCTTC	CASSMRRESHNEQFF
NA	TRBJ2-5	NA	TRBV7-8	TGTGCCAGCAGCTTAGACGGAGAAGAGACCCAGTACTTC	CASSLDGEETQYF
NA	TRBJ2-5	TRBD2	TRBV2	TGTGCCAGCAGTGAAGGGTCGCCTAGCGGAGGCCCCTCGGAGACCCAGTACTTC	CASSEGSPSGGPSETQYF
few	TRBJ1-1	NA	TRBV19	TGTGCCAGTAGTATCCAGAACACTGAAGCTTTCTTT	CASSIQNTEAFF
NA	TRBJ1-4	NA	TRBV6-6	TGTGCCAGCAGGCCCCGACAGATTAATGAAAAACTGTTTTTT	CASRPRQINEKLFF
NA	TRBJ2-5	TRBD1	TRBV7-7	TGTGCCAGCAGCCCCGACGGACAGGGGTATGAGACCCAGTACTTC	CASSPDGQGYETQYF
NA	TRBJ2-7	NA	TRBV7-6	TGTGCCAGCAGCCTAATCTTGGGGGGTTACGAGGAGCAGTACTTC	CASSLILGGYEEQYF
once	TRBJ1-2	NA	TRBV2	TGTGCCAGCAGGGACCGCGACAGACTCTATGGCTACACCTTC	CASRDRDRLYGYTF
NA	TRBJ1-3	NA	TRBV28	TGTGCCAGCAGTCCAATCAATGCGGGAAACACCATATATTTT	CASSPINAGNTIYF
NA	TRBJ2-3	TRBD2	TRBV5-1	TGCGCCAGCAGTACGGGACTAGCGGGAGGGGTGGAGACAGATACGCAGTATTTT	CASSTGLAGGVETDTQYF
NA	TRBJ1-2	TRBD1	TRBV27	TGTGCCAGCAGTTTTAATAGGGACAGCAACTATGGCTACACCTTC	CASSFNRDSNYGYTF
NA	TRBJ1-5	TRBD1	TRBV6-5	TGTGCCAGCAGTTGGGAACAGGGGAATCAGCCCCAGCATTTT	CASSWEQGNQPQHF
NA	TRBJ2-2	TRBD2	TRBV30	TGTGCCTGGAGTGTCCTAAGACTAGCGGGAGAGAACACCGGGGAGCTGTTTTTT	CAWSVLRLAGENTGELFF
NA	TRBJ2-7	TRBD2	TRBV28	TGTGCCAGCAGTTTAAGACTAGCGGGTTACGAGCAGTACTTC	CASSLRLAGYEQYF
NA	TRBJ1-6	NA	TRBV5-5	TGTGCCAGCAGCCTTGGAAGAGTAGGAGGTGCTCCCCTCCACTTT	CASSLGRVGGAPLHF
NA	TRBJ1-1	NA	TRBV5-5	TGTGCCAGCAGCTTAAACCCGAACACTGAAGCTTTCTTT	CASSLNPNTEAFF
NA	TRBJ1-5	NA	TRBV11-2	TGTGCCAGCAGCTTGGACAGAGATCAGCCCCAGCATTTT	CASSLDRDQPQHF
NA	TRBJ1-5	NA	TRBV6-5	TGTGCCAGCAGATTAAACCGGGAATCGGGACAGCCCCAGCATTTT	CASRLNRESGQPQHF
NA	TRBJ2-1	TRBD2	TRBV5-1	TGCGCCAGCAGCTTGATGACTAGCGGGTGGAATGAGCAGTTCTTC	CASSLMTSGWNEQFF
NA	TRBJ1-5	NA	TRBV6-5	TGTGCCAGCAGAGGCAGGTTAAGCAATCAGCCCCAGCATTTT	CASRGRLSNQPQHF
NA	TRBJ1-4	TRBD1	TRBV5-8	TGTGCCAGCAGCGCCACAGGGGTTTGGGCGTATGAAAAACTGTTTTTT	CASSATGVWAYEKLFF
NA	TRBJ2-1	NA	TRBV5-1	TGCGCCAGCAGCTTGAATACTAGGACTTTCTACAATGAGCAGTTCTTC	CASSLNTRTFYNEQFF
NA	TRBJ1-5	NA	TRBV6-1	TGTGCCAGCGAGGACAGCAATCAGCCCCAGCATTTT	CASEDSNQPQHF
NA	TRBJ2-7	TRBD1	TRBV28	TGTGCCAGCGACAAGAGGGGACAGGGCTACGAGCAGTACTTC	CASDKRGQGYEQYF
NA	TRBJ2-7	NA	TRBV7-6	TGTGCCAGCAGCTTACTCCAGGGAGACGAGCAGTACTTC	CASSLLQGDEQYF
NA	TRBJ2-3	NA	TRBV29-1	TGCAGCGTTGAAGGAGGGGGAGATACGCAGTATTTT	CSVEGGGDTQYF
NA	TRBJ2-3	NA	TRBV14	TGTGCCAGCAGCCAACTCCCCGCTACGCAGTATTTT	CASSQLPATQYF
NA	TRBJ2-2	TRBD1	TRBV18	TGTGCCAGCTCACCGACCGGGACAGCCAAAACCGGGGAGCTGTTTTTT	CASSPTGTAKTGELFF
NA	TRBJ2-2	TRBD2	TRBV5-4	TGTGCCAGCAGCTTTTTAGCGGGAGGAATCACCGGGGAGCTGTTTTTT	CASSFLAGGITGELFF
once	TRBJ2-3	NA	TRBV4-2	TGTGCCAGCAGCCAAGATCCCCAGCGGAGGGCAGATACGCAGTATTTT	CASSQDPQRRADTQYF
NA	TRBJ1-1	NA	TRBV6-1	TGTGCCAGCAGTGATGTGGGCGGGACAAAAACTGAAGCTTTCTTT	CASSDVGGTKTEAFF
NA	TRBJ1-2	NA	TRBV7-9	TGTGCCAGCAGCCCGACAGGCCTCTATGGCTACACCTTC	CASSPTGLYGYTF
NA	TRBJ2-3	TRBD1	TRBV5-1	TGCGCCAGCAGCTTGCTCGGACAGGGGAACACAGATACGCAGTATTTT	CASSLLGQGNTDTQYF
NA	TRBJ2-7	NA	TRBV7-2	TGTGCCAGCAGCTTACTCGTCCCTGGCCACGAGCAGTACTTC	CASSLLVPGHEQYF
once	TRBJ2-3	TRBD2	TRBV5-4	TGTGCCAGCAGCTTTATCACTAGCGGGAATGGAGATACGCAGTATTTT	CASSFITSGNGDTQYF
NA	TRBJ1-3	TRBD1	TRBV7-8	TGTGCCAGCAGCTTAATAGCCCGGACAGGACTACCTGGAAACACCATATATTTT	CASSLIARTGLPGNTIYF
once	TRBJ2-7	TRBD2	TRBV9	TGTGCCAGCAGCGTAGGGACTAGCGGGTACGAGCAGTACTTC	CASSVGTSGYEQYF
NA	TRBJ1-4	NA	TRBV27	TGTGCCAGCACATCCCCCCGGATTAATGAAAAACTGTTTTTT	CASTSPRINEKLFF
once	TRBJ2-7	NA	TRBV28	TGTGCCAGCAGTTTACCCGCTTACGAGCAGTACTTC	CASSLPAYEQYF
NA	TRBJ2-7	TRBD1	TRBV18	TGTGCTAGCTCACTAGCCGGGACAGGGGGCGAGCAGTACTTC	CASSLAGTGGEQYF
NA	TRBJ2-1	NA	TRBV6-1	TGTGCCAGCAGTGCCGGGTTCTACAATGAGCAGTTCTTC	CASSAGFYNEQFF
NA	TRBJ2-1	NA	TRBV7-2	TGTGCCAGCAACGATAGCGGAGGACGGGATGAGCAGTTCTTC	CASNDSGGRDEQFF
NA	TRBJ2-3	TRBD2	TRBV5-1	TGCGCCAGCAGCCGAGGACTAGCGGGAGTGTCAGATACGCAGTATTTT	CASSRGLAGVSDTQYF
NA	TRBJ2-5	NA	TRBV9	TGTGCCAGCAGCGTAGGGTTAGCAGGGGCGGGTGAGACCCAGTACTTC	CASSVGLAGAGETQYF
NA	TRBJ2-7	NA	TRBV19	TGTGCCAGTAGTATTGGCAGGGGACGCTACGAGCAGTACTTC	CASSIGRGRYEQYF
NA	TRBJ2-3	NA	TRBV7-2	TGTGCCAGCAGCTTATTATCTGGGTTAGATACGCAGTATTTT	CASSLLSGLDTQYF
NA	TRBJ2-2	TRBD2	TRBV28	TGTGCCGCCACGGGGGGCGGGGAGCTGTTTTTT	CAATGGGELFF
NA	TRBJ2-2	TRBD2	TRBV28	TGTGCCAGCAGTTCCCCCCCCAGCGGGAGGGCTCTCGACGGGGAGCTGTTTTTT	CASSSPPSGRALDGELFF
NA	TRBJ2-7	NA	TRBV30	TGTGCCTGGAGTTATACTATCTACGAGCAGTACTTC	CAWSYTIYEQYF
NA	TRBJ2-5	NA	TRBV5-4	TGTGCCAGCAGCTTGACTGAACAAGAGACCCAGTACTTC	CASSLTEQETQYF
NA	TRBJ2-2	NA	TRBV4-3	TGCGCCAGCAGCCGAAACTCCTGGGGAGGACAGAACACCGGGGAGCTGTTTTTT	CASSRNSWGGQNTGELFF
NA	TRBJ1-1	TRBD1	TRBV6-6	TGTGCCAGCAGTTTCTCGGACAGGGGGCTGTTAGCTTTCTTT	CASSFSDRGLLAFF